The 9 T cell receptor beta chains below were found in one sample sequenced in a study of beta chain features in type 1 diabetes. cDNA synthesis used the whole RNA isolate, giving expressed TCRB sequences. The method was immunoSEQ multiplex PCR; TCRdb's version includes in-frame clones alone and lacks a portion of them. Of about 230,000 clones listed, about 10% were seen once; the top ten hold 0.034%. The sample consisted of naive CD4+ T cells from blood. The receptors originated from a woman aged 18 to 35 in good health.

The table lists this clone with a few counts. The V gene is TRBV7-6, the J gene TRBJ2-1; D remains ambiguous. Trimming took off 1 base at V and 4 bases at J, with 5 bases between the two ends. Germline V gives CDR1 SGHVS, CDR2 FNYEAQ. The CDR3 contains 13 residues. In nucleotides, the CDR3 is TGTGCCAGCAGCTTAGGACAATACAATGAGCAGTTCTTC. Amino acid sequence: CASSLGQYNEQFF.

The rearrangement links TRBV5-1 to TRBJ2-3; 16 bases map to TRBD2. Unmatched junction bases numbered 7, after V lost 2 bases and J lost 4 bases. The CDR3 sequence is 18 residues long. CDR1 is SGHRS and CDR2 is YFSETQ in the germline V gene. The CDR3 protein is CASSFTPGLAGGADTQYF. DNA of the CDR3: TGCGCCAGCAGCTTTACCCCGGGACTAGCGGGGGGGGCAGATACGCAGTATTTT.

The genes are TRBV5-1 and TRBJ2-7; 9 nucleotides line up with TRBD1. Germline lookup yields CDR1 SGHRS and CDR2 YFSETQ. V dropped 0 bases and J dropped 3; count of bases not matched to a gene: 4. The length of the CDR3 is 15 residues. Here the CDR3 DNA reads TGCGCCAGCAGCTTGGCCGGACAGGGGATCTACGAGCAGTACTTC. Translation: CASSLAGQGIYEQYF.

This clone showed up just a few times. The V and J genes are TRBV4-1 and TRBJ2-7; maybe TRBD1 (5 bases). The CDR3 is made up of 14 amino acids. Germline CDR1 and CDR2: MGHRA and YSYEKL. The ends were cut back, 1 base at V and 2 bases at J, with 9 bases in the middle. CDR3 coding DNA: TGCGCCAGCAGCCAAGGACAGCAAACCTACGAGCAGTACTTC. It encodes CASSQGQQTYEQYF.

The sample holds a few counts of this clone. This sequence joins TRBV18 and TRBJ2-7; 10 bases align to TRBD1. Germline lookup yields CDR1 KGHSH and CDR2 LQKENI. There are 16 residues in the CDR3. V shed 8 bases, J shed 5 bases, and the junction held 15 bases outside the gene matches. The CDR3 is CASTRGTGAIQNEQYF. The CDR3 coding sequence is TGTGCCAGCACCCGTGGGACAGGGGCAATACAAAACGAGCAGTACTTC. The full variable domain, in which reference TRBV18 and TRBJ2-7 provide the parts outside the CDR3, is NAGVMQNPRHLVRRRGQEARLRCSPMKGHSHVYWYRQLPEEGLKFMVYLQKENIIDESGMPKERFSAEFPKEGPSILRIQQVVRGDSAAYFCASTRGTGAIQNEQYFGPGTRLTVT.

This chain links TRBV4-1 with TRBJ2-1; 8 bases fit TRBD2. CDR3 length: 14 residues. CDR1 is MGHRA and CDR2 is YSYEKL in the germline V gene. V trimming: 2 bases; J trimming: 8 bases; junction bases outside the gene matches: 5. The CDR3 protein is CASSQTGGRDEQFF. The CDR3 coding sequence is TGCGCCAGCAGCCAAACGGGGGGGCGGGATGAGCAGTTCTTC.

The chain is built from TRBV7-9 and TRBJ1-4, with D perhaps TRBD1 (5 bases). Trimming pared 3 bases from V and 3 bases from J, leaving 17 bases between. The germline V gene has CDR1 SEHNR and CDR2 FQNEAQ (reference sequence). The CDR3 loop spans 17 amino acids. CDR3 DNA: TGTGCCAGCAGCTTTGCCGGGGGGACGCTGGCTAATGAAAAACTGTTTTTT. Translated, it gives CASSFAGGTLANEKLFF.

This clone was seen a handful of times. CDR3 sequence (DNA): TGTGCCAGCTCACCATTACAGGGGTACACTGAAGCTTTCTTT. It is translated as CASSPLQGYTEAFF. The chain has TRBV18 and TRBJ1-1; 7 bases fit TRBD1. The CDR3 runs to 14 residues. Per the germline V gene, CDR1 is KGHSH and CDR2 is LQKENI. The ends lost 2 bases at V and 3 bases at J; junction bases unmatched: 3.

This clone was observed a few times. CDR3 DNA: TGTGCCAGCAGTGGGGTCGGGACAGCAGCTTCACCCCTCCACTTT. Amino acid sequence: CASSGVGTAASPLHF. V is TRBV25-1 and J is TRBJ1-6, with 7 bases fitting TRBD1. The CDR3 runs 15 residues. The junction had 9 bases not matched to a gene; V was cut back by 4 bases and J by 9 bases. Germline V gene data show CDR1 as MGHDK and CDR2 as SYGVNS.